This T cell receptor beta chain stems from a study of blood T cell repertoires in COVID-19. Across the study: Donors in the United States, Italy and Spain gave samples during acute or convalescent COVID-19. In each case, the material was cDNA or gDNA derived from T cells, B-cell-depleted T cells, or PBMCs.

Authors' processing steps: Estimation of nucleated cell counts relied on the amplification of reference gene primers. Assay: immunoSEQ multiplex PCR; the TCRdb copy retains only in-frame clones and omits some. The V and J calls and the clone size are those of that table, but D and trimming were determined from the DNA. The sample comprises approximately 240,000 clones, roughly 84% of which are singletons, and about 1.5% rests with the top ten. CDR1 and CDR2 (germline): LGHNA, YNFKEQ. CDR3 length: 17 residues. Unmatched junction bases numbered 5, after V lost 4 bases and J lost 1 base. The genes are TRBV4-2 and TRBJ2-2; TRBD2 aligns across 11 bases. This clonotype was obtained from a woman aged 40 to 50 who had recovered from COVID-19. The specimen sequenced was peripheral blood. The CDR3 nucleotides read TGTGCCAGCAGCCTTCTAGCGGGGGGCAGGAACACCGGGGAGCTGTTTTTT. It specifies CASSLLAGGRNTGELFF.